Below are 4 T cell receptor beta chains sequenced from a single sample in a study of Graves' ophthalmopathy and Graves' hyperthyroidism. Scientists amplified the TCR beta CDR3 regions from RNA transcripts. First-round RT-PCR relied on HTBI primers, and a second-round multiplex PCR came next. TCRdb used MiXCR to reprocess the multiplex PCR reads, holding one entry per CDR3 protein. This repertoire shows 220,000 or so distinct CDR3 sequences, around a fifth found once; its top ten account for around 45%. The sample taken for sequencing was peripheral blood. The receptor set was obtained from a woman in her forties or fifties with Graves' ophthalmopathy.

This clonotype was detected ten times or more. The chain employs TRBV10-3 and TRBJ1-1; the D gene is possibly TRBD1 (6 bases). CDR3 length: 14 amino acids. CDR1 ENHRY and CDR2 SYGVKD come from the germline V gene. V was clipped by 2 bases and J by 4 bases, with 11 bases between them. The CDR3 region has the DNA TGTGCCATCAGTGAGAACCAGGGGCCCACTGAAGCTTTCTTT. The encoded protein is CAISENQGPTEAFF.

This chain joins TRBV12-3 or TRBV12-4 and TRBJ2-6; maybe TRBD1 (6 bases). Trimming took off 6 bases at V and 4 bases at J, with 13 bases between the two ends. There are 15 residues in the CDR3. The CDR3 loop is CASREDRTGANVLTF. CDR3 nucleotide sequence: TGTGCCAGCAGGGAGGACAGAACCGGGGCCAACGTCCTGACTTTC.

Ten or more counts support this clonotype. V usage is TRBV13 and J usage is TRBJ2-5, with D tentatively TRBD2 (7 bases). Per germline, CDR1 PRHDT and CDR2 FYEKMQ (reference sequence). The CDR3 contains 15 residues. The V end was cut by 6 bases, the J end by 5 bases, with 19 bases between. CDR3 in amino acids: CASSGGGGLVETQYF. The CDR3, as DNA: TGTGCCAGCAGTGGGGGGGGCGGGCTAGTGGAGACCCAGTACTTC. Supplemented by reference TRBV13 and TRBJ2-5, the full variable domain reads AAGVIQSPRHLIKEKRETATLKCYPIPRHDTVYWYQQGPGQDPQFLISFYEKMQSDKGSIPDRFSAQQFSDYHSELNMSSLELGDSALYFCASSGGGGLVETQYFGPGTRLLVL.

In its sample, this clonotype was seen many times. The CDR3 region is CASSQGSYEGEAFF. The DNA of the CDR3 is TGTGCCAGCAGCCAAGGGTCCTATGAGGGTGAAGCTTTCTTT. The chain recombines TRBV9 with TRBJ1-1; D remains ambiguous. Germline lookup yields CDR1 SGDLS and CDR2 YYNGEE. Trimming cost V 4 bases and J 7 bases, with 17 bases left between them. This CDR3 spans 14 amino acids.